Sequencing of this TCR beta chain was carried out in a study of T cell responses to AZD1222 COVID-19 vaccine (dated by TCRdb to 2020 to 2023). Background on the whole study: TCR sequencing was performed for some 250 trial participants, of whom around 210 were given two doses of AZD1222 and approximately 26 were given two doses of MenACWY control vaccine. Trial participants were enrolled by age into subgroups of 18-55, 56-69 and 70-plus years, and around 150, 29 and 61 TCR-sequenced participants, respectively, were included in these subgroups.

From cysteine to phenylalanine, the CDR3 is 14 amino acids long. Only the CDR3 region is kept as DNA, spanning 42 bases read in frame from base 1. For this chain, trimming is 4 bases at the V end and 3 bases at the J end, and the number of junction bases without a gene match is 5. In the germline V gene, CDR1 corresponds to SGHRS and CDR2 to YFSETQ. Broader findings and caveats from the paper: Participants were mostly white British, with more females than males. The authors suggested clonal diversity may have been underestimated. After two AZD1222 doses, both the breadth and the depth of spike-specific TCRs were significantly higher than at day 0 and than in MenACWY recipients. The whole spike protein was spanned by vaccine-associated CD4 TCRs, and dominant responses were seen in regions 160-218 and 743-854. In the small 56-69-year group, the increase in depth fell short of significance, most likely because of low power. Only a handful of AZD1222 recipients were SARS-CoV-2 seropositive at baseline, limiting conclusions about previously exposed vaccinees. Nearly half of unique spike-specific TCRs reportedly recognized epitopes outside regions mutated in the B.1.351 and B.1.1.7 variants. Because no day 14 peak-response samples were available, repertoires were characterized only after the peak T cell response.

A word on this clone: Its cognate antigen has yet to be identified. Base-call qualities are not available, and no considerably larger clone is one nucleotide away.

The sample's time point label is to be understood as: about 28 days (+/-7) after the second vaccine dose. The treatment or condition label corresponds to: meningococcal conjugate vaccine given as trial control. Vaccinee samples came from UK trials COV001 and COV002, including a single-blind randomized controlled phase 2/3 trial of AZD1222 (ChAdOx1 nCoV-19) in healthy adults. For TCRbeta chain sequencing, PBMC samples from trial participants were taken at day 0 and at day 28 after the second dose. The CDR3 regions of human TCRbeta chains were analyzed by immunosequencing. As for how the authors treated the data: Repertoire TCRs were checked for matches against a reference library of SARS-CoV-2-specific TCRs that had been generated using the MIRA antigen-specificity platform. Breadth was defined as the fraction of unique TCRs that were SARS-CoV-2-associated, and depth was defined as the fraction of total T cells that were SARS-CoV-2-associated. Each spike-specific TCR was assigned to its reactive spike region and to a CD4 or CD8 class using the MIRA data. Log10-transformed breadth and depth values were compared by one-way ANOVA with Sidak's multiple comparisons tests. Here the immuneACCESS table is served through TCRdb, limited to in-frame sequences with V and J called. Missing clones are a known gap in these copies; in checked studies unresolved V genes cover under half, and the rest lacks a known reason. Clone size and the V and J calls come from that table; the DNA yielded D and trimming. This sample holds some 170,000 clones; approximately 90% were observed only once. 3.5% to 4.5% of the sample rests with the top ten.

The chain links TRBV5-1 with TRBJ2-7; the central 9 bases match TRBD1. Sequencing used peripheral blood, obtained 28 days after the second dose of the MenACWY control vaccine. The TCR sequence derives from an adult who received the MenACWY meningococcal vaccine as a control. The DNA is as follows: TGCGCCAGCAGCAATGGACAGGGGTACTACGAGCAGTACTTC. This encodes CASSNGQGYYEQYF. Outside the CDR3, residues come from the reference TRBV5-1 and TRBJ2-7 proteins, so the full variable domain is: KAGVTQTPRYLIKTRGQQVTLSCSPISGHRSVSWYQQTPGQGLQFLFEYFSETQRNKGNFPGRFSGRQFSNSRSEMNVSTLELGDSALYLCASSNGQGYYEQYFGPGTRLTVT.